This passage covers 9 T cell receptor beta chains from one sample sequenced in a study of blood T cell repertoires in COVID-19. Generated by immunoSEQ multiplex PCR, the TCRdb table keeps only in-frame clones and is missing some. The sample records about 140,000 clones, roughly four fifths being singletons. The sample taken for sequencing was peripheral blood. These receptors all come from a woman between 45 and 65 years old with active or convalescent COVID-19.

The CDR3 spells CAWSVLGGATEKLFF. DNA for the CDR3: TGTGCCTGGAGTGTACTCGGAGGCGCAACAGAAAAACTGTTTTTT. The chain is built from TRBV30 and TRBJ1-4; D gene uncertain. This CDR3 spans 15 amino acids. Germline V lookup: CDR1 GTSNPN, CDR2 SVGIG (reference sequence). Trimming removed 0 bases from V and 8 bases from J, with 16 bases in between.

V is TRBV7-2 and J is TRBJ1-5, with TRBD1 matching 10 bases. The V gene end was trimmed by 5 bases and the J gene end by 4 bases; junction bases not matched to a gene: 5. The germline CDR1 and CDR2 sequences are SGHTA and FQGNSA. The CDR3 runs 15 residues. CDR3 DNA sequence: TGTGCCAGCAGCGCGCCGGGACAGGGGAATCAGCCCCAGCATTTT. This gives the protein CASSAPGQGNQPQHF.

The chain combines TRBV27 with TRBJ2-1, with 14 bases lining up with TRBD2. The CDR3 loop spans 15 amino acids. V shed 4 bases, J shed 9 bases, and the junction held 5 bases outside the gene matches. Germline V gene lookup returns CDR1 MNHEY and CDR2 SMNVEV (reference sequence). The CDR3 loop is CASSSGTSGRGEQFF. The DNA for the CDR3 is TGTGCCAGCAGTTCCGGGACTAGCGGGAGAGGTGAGCAGTTCTTC.

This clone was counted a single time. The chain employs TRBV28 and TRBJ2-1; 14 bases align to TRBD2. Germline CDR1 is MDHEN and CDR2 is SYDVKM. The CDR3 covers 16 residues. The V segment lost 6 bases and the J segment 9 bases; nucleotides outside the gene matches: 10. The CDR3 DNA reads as TGTGCCAGCAGCCTCGGGACTAGCGGGAGTTACGGTGAGCAGTTCTTC. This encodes CASSLGTSGSYGEQFF.

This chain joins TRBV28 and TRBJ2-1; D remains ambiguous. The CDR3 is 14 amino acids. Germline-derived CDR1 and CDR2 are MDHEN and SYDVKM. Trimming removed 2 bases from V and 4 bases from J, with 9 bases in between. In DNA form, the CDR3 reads TGTGCCAGCAGTTTAAAGAGGTTTTACAATGAGCAGTTCTTC. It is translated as CASSLKRFYNEQFF.

The CDR3 loop reads CASRNFKTGNTEAFF. The CDR3 DNA is TGTGCCAGCAGGAACTTCAAGACGGGGAACACTGAAGCTTTCTTT. This chain links TRBV28 with TRBJ1-1; D is unclear. V was trimmed by 6 bases and J by 1 base, leaving 15 bases between them. The CDR3 length is 15 residues. Germline lookup yields CDR1 MDHEN and CDR2 SYDVKM.

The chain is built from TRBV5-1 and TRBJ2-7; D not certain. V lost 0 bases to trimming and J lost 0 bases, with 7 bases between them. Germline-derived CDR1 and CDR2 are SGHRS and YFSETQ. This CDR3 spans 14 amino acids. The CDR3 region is CASSLVSGSYEQYF. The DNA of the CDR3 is TGCGCCAGCAGCTTGGTGTCAGGCTCCTACGAGCAGTACTTC.

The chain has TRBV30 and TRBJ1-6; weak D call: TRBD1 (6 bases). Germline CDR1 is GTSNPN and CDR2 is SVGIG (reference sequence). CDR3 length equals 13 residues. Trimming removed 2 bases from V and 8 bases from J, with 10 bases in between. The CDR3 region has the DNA TGTGCCTGGAGTACCAGGGGCGATTCACCCCTCCACTTT. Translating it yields CAWSTRGDSPLHF.

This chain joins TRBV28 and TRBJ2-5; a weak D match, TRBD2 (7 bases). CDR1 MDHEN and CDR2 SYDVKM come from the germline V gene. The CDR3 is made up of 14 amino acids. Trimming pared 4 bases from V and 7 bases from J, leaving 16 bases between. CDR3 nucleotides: TGTGCCAGCAGTTCACTGAGGGGGGAGGGGACCCAGTACTTC. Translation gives CASSSLRGEGTQYF.